These 25 T cell receptor beta chains share one sample of origin, sequenced in a study of blood T cell repertoires in COVID-19. TCRdb's copy holds only in-frame clones and misses some; the assay was immunoSEQ multiplex PCR. The sample has approximately 11,000 clones, 88% seen once. Sequencing was carried out using peripheral blood. These receptors originate from a human donor in a cohort sampled during active COVID-19.

The V gene is TRBV7-2, the J gene TRBJ2-3, with 14 positions matching TRBD2. The CDR3 totals 17 residues. J was trimmed by 6 bases and V by 5 bases; bases with no gene match: 10. CDR1 and CDR2 (germline): SGHTA, FQGNSA. CDR3 DNA: TGTGCCAGCAGCCCACGGACTAGCGGGAGGTTAGGCGATACGCAGTATTTT. Translation: CASSPRTSGRLGDTQYF.

This sequence joins TRBV5-5 and TRBJ1-4; D gene ambiguous. This CDR3 is built from 14 residues. The V gene's germline CDR1 is SGHKS and CDR2 YYEKEE (reference sequence). Trimming left V 1 base short and J 3 bases short, with 7 bases between. Here the CDR3 reads CASSLRTSNEKLFF. The DNA for the CDR3 is TGTGCCAGCAGCTTGAGGACTTCTAATGAAAAACTGTTTTTT.

The V and J genes are TRBV4-2 and TRBJ2-7; 11 bases line up with TRBD2. Trimming took 0 bases from V and 2 from J; bases not matched to a gene: 0. The CDR3 contains 15 residues. CDR1 LGHNA and CDR2 YNFKEQ come from the germline V gene. The DNA for the CDR3 is TGTGCCAGCAGCCAAGAACTAGCGGGGGCCTACGAGCAGTACTTC. Translation gives CASSQELAGAYEQYF.

The rearrangement uses TRBV7-2 and TRBJ1-4; D perhaps matches TRBD1 (6 bases). The germline V and J ends were trimmed by 4 bases and 5 bases, with 14 bases remaining between them. This CDR3 is built from 15 residues. Germline CDR1 reads SGHTA; CDR2 reads FQGNSA. CDR3 amino acids: CASSSYRAQNEKLFF. The CDR3 region has the DNA TGTGCCAGCAGCTCCTACAGGGCCCAGAATGAAAAACTGTTTTTT.

This chain uses TRBV5-4 with TRBJ2-6, with TRBD1 identical over 7 bases. Losses at the gene ends were 3 bases for V and 0 bases for J; bases not matched to a gene: 6. The CDR3 extends over 17 amino acids. Germline V gene sequence: CDR1 SGHNT, CDR2 YYREEE (reference sequence). The CDR3 here is CASSSRTGSSGANVLTF. CDR3 DNA: TGTGCCAGCAGCTCTAGGACAGGAAGCTCTGGGGCCAACGTCCTGACTTTC.

The chain links TRBV6-2 or TRBV6-3 to TRBJ2-1, with D possibly being TRBD2 (6 bases). The CDR3 loop spans 15 amino acids. The germline V and J ends were trimmed by 2 bases and 0 bases, with 8 bases remaining between them. Germline V gives CDR1 MNHEY, CDR2 SVGEGT. CDR3 in amino acids: CASSYGGGSYNEQFF. CDR3 bases: TGTGCCAGCAGTTACGGGGGAGGCTCCTACAATGAGCAGTTCTTC.

The chain carries TRBV6-2 or TRBV6-3 and TRBJ1-2, with TRBD1 as a possible D gene (5 bases). The V gene lost 3 bases and the J gene lost 8 bases, with 13 bases spanning the gap. CDR3 size: 13 residues. Germline V lookup: CDR1 MNHEY, CDR2 SVGEGT. CDR3 DNA sequence: TGTGCCAGCAGTTATTGGTCAGGGTACGGCTACACCTTC. Protein product: CASSYWSGYGYTF.

The rearrangement joins TRBV12-5 to TRBJ1-3; D is possibly TRBD1 (5 bases). CDR1 is LGHNT, CDR2 FRNRAP, per germline. V was pared by 6 bases and J by 0 bases, with 6 bases between. This CDR3 has 13 amino acids. CDR3 sequence (DNA): TGTGCTAGTGGAAGGGGCTCTGGAAACACCATATATTTT. Its translation: CASGRGSGNTIYF.

The rearrangement links TRBV28 to TRBJ1-2; D might be TRBD1 (6 bases). The CDR3 loop spans 14 amino acids. Between the trimmed V and J ends, which lost 6 bases and 5 bases, there was a span of 16 bases. Looked up from germline, CDR1 is MDHEN and CDR2 is SYDVKM. This CDR3 reads CASRAGGARYGYTF. The CDR3 bases are TGTGCCAGCAGGGCCGGGGGGGCGCGGTATGGCTACACCTTC.

This chain connects TRBV6-4 to TRBJ1-1; the D is unclear. The CDR3 has 13 amino acids. Germline values: CDR1 MRHNA, CDR2 SNTAGT. Trimming stripped 6 bases from V and 4 bases from J, with 12 bases between. The CDR3 DNA reads as TGTGCCAGCAGCATAGATTCGGGCACTGAAGCTTTCTTT. It encodes CASSIDSGTEAFF.

The CDR3 region has the DNA TGTGCCAGCAGCTTAAGTCCGGGTGAGCAGTTCTTC. Translating it yields CASSLSPGEQFF. The V gene is TRBV7-3, the J gene TRBJ2-1; no clear D gene. The V end was cut by 1 base, the J end by 9 bases, with 7 bases between. The germline V gene encodes CDR1 SGHTA and CDR2 FQGTGA. This CDR3 comprises 12 residues.

V is TRBV6-2 or TRBV6-3 and J is TRBJ2-2, with TRBD2 identical over 12 bases. The V gene's germline CDR1 is MNHEY and CDR2 SVGEGT. V lost 4 bases and J lost 1; bases outside the gene matches: 10. This CDR3 is 19 amino acids long. Written as DNA, the CDR3 is TGTGCCAGCAGTTGGATTTTGCCGGGACTAGCGGGGAACACCGGGGAGCTGTTTTTT. This encodes CASSWILPGLAGNTGELFF.

The genes are TRBV11-2 and TRBJ2-7; a weak D match, TRBD1 (6 bases). Germline CDR1 is SGHAT and CDR2 is FQNNGV. CDR3 length equals 13 residues. The V end lost 5 bases, the J end lost 6 bases, and 14 bases lay between the germline ends. The CDR3 reads CASSQPTGFEQYF. The CDR3 DNA is TGTGCCAGCAGCCAGCCCACAGGGTTCGAGCAGTACTTC.

J is TRBJ2-1 and V is TRBV3-1 (or the pseudogene TRBV3-2); D might be TRBD2 (7 bases). Between the trimmed V and J ends, which lost 0 bases and 8 bases, there was a span of 14 bases. This CDR3 contains 15 residues. Germline assignment: CDR1 LGHDT and CDR2 YNNKEL (reference sequence). This CDR3 reads CASSQDFTGGDEQFF. For the CDR3, the DNA is TGTGCCAGCAGCCAAGATTTCACGGGGGGCGATGAGCAGTTCTTC.

The V call is TRBV6-1, the J call TRBJ2-7; TRBD2 aligns across 7 bases. The CDR3 sequence is 16 residues long. Germline V CDR1 and CDR2: MNHNS, SASEGT. The junction had 7 bases not matched to a gene; V was cut back by 1 base and J by 1 base. The CDR3, as DNA: TGTGCCAGCAGTGAAGGGGAGGGGCGCGAATCCTACGAGCAGTACTTC. As protein: CASSEGEGRESYEQYF.

CDR3 amino acids: CASQREPSGELFF. CDR3 in DNA: TGTGCCAGCCAGCGGGAGCCCTCCGGGGAGCTGTTTTTT. The chain has TRBV5-4 and TRBJ2-2, with 8 nucleotides matching TRBD2. The CDR3 extends over 13 amino acids. The trim removed 7 bases at V and 6 bases at J, leaving 5 bases unmatched. Germline-derived CDR1 and CDR2 are SGHNT and YYREEE (reference sequence). The full variable domain, with the rest looked up from reference TRBV5-4 and TRBJ2-2, is ETGVTQSPTHLIKTRGQQVTLRCSSQSGHNTVSWYQQALGQGPQFIFQYYREEENGRGNFPPRFSGLQFPNYSSELNVNALELDDSALYLCASQREPSGELFFGEGSRLTVL.

This chain uses TRBV7-8 with TRBJ2-7; tentatively, D is TRBD1 (5 bases). This CDR3 contains 14 residues. CDR1 is SGHVS, CDR2 FQNEAQ, per germline. V was shortened by 7 bases and J by 1 base, with 14 bases between the two germline ends. Written as DNA, the CDR3 is TGTGCCAGCACCCTAGGGGTGGGGTCCTACGAGCAGTACTTC. Translating gives CASTLGVGSYEQYF.

A single count supports this clone. V and J are TRBV7-9 and TRBJ2-7; 11 bases line up with TRBD2. The V gene end was trimmed by 1 base and the J gene end by 5 bases; junction bases not matched to a gene: 13. Germline CDR1 is SEHNR and CDR2 is FQNEAQ (reference sequence). The CDR3 is 18 amino acids. In nucleotides, the CDR3 is TGTGCCAGCAGCTTAGAGAGATTCGGTAGCGGGAGGGCAAACGAGCAGTACTTC. Its translation is CASSLERFGSGRANEQYF.

This chain joins TRBV12-3 or TRBV12-4 and TRBJ1-2; 8 bases agree with TRBD1. This CDR3 has 13 residues. V was pared by 6 bases and J by 7 bases, with 7 bases of the junction left unmatched. CDR3 in DNA: TGTGCCAGCAGGACAGGACAGGGTGGTGGCTACACCTTC. This encodes CASRTGQGGGYTF.

V is TRBV3-1 (or the pseudogene TRBV3-2) and J is TRBJ2-7; D is uncertain. With 1 base removed from V and 2 bases from J, the gap between germline ends came to 15 bases. CDR3 length equals 16 residues. Germline-derived CDR1 and CDR2 are LGHDT and YNNKEL (reference sequence). CDR3 DNA: TGTGCCAGCAGCCAAGGCCTCCAGGCCGCCCCCTACGAGCAGTACTTC. This codes for CASSQGLQAAPYEQYF.

CDR3 sequence reads: CASSPQGAGVEAFF. The DNA for the CDR3 is TGTGCCAGTAGTCCCCAGGGGGCAGGAGTTGAAGCTTTCTTT. V is TRBV19 and J is TRBJ1-1; 8 positions agree with TRBD1. Germline V gene data show CDR1 as LNHDA and CDR2 as SQIVND (reference sequence). The CDR3 sequence is 14 residues long. After removal of 5 bases from V and 7 bases from J, the junction contained 9 bases not matched to a gene.

The chain is built from TRBV4-1 and TRBJ2-1; 15 positions match TRBD2. CDR3 length equals 21 residues. The J segment lost 0 bases and the V segment lost 4 bases, leaving 13 bases of the junction unmatched. CDR1 and CDR2 from the germline V gene are MGHRA and YSYEKL. The CDR3 DNA sequence: TGCGCCAGCAGCCGTCTATCCCCGGGACTAGCGGGAGGTGGCTCCTACAATGAGCAGTTCTTC. It codes for CASSRLSPGLAGGGSYNEQFF.

V is TRBV7-2 and J is TRBJ2-3; 10 nucleotides align to TRBD2. The CDR3 has 16 amino acids. Per germline, CDR1 SGHTA and CDR2 FQGNSA. V trimming: 5 bases; J trimming: 6 bases; junction bases outside the gene matches: 11. The CDR3 loop is CASSIRRASGSDTQYF. The CDR3 DNA is TGTGCCAGCAGCATCAGGAGGGCTAGCGGGAGCGATACGCAGTATTTT. Supplemented by reference TRBV7-2 and TRBJ2-3, the full variable domain reads GAGVSQSPSNKVTEKGKDVELRCDPISGHTALYWYRQSLGQGLEFLIYFQGNSAPDKSGLPSDRFSAERTGGSVSTLTIQRTQQEDSAVYLCASSIRRASGSDTQYFGPGTRLTVL.

V gene TRBV18 combines with J gene TRBJ2-1, with 15 bases matching TRBD2. This CDR3 spans 17 amino acids. Trimming cost V 2 bases and J 7 bases; bases outside gene matches: 6. The germline gives CDR1 KGHSH, CDR2 LQKENI. The CDR3 DNA sequence: TGTGCCAGCTCACCAACGCCCGGGACTAGCGGGAGGAATGAGCAGTTCTTC. It yields the protein CASSPTPGTSGRNEQFF.

This rearrangement joins TRBV28 to TRBJ2-7; D remains unclear. There are 13 residues in the CDR3. V was pared by 10 bases and J by 5 bases, with 18 bases between. CDR1 and CDR2 from the germline V gene are MDHEN and SYDVKM. CDR3 nucleotide sequence: TGTGCCACTCAGTTTTCCCAAAACAACGAGCAGTACTTC. Translated, it gives CATQFSQNNEQYF.